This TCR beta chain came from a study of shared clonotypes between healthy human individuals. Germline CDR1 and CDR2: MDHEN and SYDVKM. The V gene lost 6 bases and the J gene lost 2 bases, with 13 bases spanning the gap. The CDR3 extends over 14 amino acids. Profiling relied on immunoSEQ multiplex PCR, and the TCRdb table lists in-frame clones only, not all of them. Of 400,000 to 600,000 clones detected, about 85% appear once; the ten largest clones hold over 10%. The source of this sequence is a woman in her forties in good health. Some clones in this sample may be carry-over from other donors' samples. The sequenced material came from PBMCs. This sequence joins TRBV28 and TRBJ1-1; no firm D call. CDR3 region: CASSPDLLNTEAFF. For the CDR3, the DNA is TGTGCCAGCAGCCCGGACCTCCTAAACACTGAAGCTTTCTTT. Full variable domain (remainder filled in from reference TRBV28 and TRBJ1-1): DVKVTQSSRYLVKRTGEKVFLECVQDMDHENMFWYRQDPGLGLRLIYFSYDVKMKEKGDIPEGYSVSREKKERFSLILESASTNQTSMYLCASSPDLLNTEAFFGQGTRLTVV.